The T cell receptor beta chain described here comes from a study of cytomegalovirus exposure and HLA in healthy donors. The PCR had 60 Vbeta and 13 Jbeta primers. Generated by immunoSEQ multiplex PCR, the TCRdb table keeps only in-frame clones and is missing some. The repertoire consists of some 150,000 clones, with about three quarters occurring once and the leading ten covering under 5.5%. In the case of this clone: The antigen is unknown.

Study observations and caveats: In a later analysis, donors in an Asian-associated ancestry cluster reportedly had fewer N-insertions in productive TCRs than the cohort mean.

The CDR3 is made up of 15 amino acids. V was pared by 3 bases and J by 1 base, with 12 bases between. Germline lookup yields CDR1 LNHNV and CDR2 YYDKDF (reference sequence). Material: PBMCs. The V gene is TRBV15, the J gene TRBJ2-5, with D possibly being TRBD1 (5 bases). The TCR was taken from a middle-aged man in good health and CMV-seropositive. In DNA form, the CDR3 reads TGTGCCACCAGCAGGAAAAAGACAGTCCAAGAGACCCAGTACTTC. It codes for CATSRKKTVQETQYF.